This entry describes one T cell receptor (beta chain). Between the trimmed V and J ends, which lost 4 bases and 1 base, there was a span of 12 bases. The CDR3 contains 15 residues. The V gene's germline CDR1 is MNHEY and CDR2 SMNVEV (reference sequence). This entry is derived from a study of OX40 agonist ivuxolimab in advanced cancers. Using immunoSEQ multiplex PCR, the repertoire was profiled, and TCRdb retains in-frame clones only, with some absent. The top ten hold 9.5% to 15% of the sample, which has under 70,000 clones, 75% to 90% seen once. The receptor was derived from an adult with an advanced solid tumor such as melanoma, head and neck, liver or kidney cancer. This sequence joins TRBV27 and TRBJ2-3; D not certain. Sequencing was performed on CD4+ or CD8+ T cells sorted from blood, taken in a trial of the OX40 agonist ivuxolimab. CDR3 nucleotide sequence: TGTGCCAGCAGTTGGAGAGACGGCGGCACAGATACGCAGTATTTT. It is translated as CASSWRDGGTDTQYF.